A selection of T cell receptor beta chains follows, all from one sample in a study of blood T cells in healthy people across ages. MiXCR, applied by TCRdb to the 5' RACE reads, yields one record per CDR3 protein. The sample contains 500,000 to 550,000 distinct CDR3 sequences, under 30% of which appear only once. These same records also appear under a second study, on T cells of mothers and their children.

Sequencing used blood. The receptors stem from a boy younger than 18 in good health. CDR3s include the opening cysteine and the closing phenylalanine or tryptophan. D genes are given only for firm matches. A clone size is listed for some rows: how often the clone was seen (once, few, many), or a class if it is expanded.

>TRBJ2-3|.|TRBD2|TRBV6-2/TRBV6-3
CASSLSTSGTDTQYF
TGTGCCAGCAGTTTGTCGACTAGCGGGACGGATACGCAGTATTTT
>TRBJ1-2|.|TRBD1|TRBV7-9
CASSAVGTGVYGYTF
TGTGCCAGCAGCGCTGTTGGGACAGGGGTCTATGGCTACACCTTC
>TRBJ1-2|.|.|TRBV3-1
CASSQSGYGYTF
TGTGCCAGCAGCCAATCCGGCTATGGCTACACCTTC
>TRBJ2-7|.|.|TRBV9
CASSTGVGAYEQYF
TGTGCCAGCAGCACGGGGGTAGGTGCCTACGAGCAGTACTTC
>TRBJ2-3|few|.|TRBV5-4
CATSTADTQYF
TGTGCGACCAGTACCGCGGATACGCAGTATTTT
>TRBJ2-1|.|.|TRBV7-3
CASSSSGADNEQFF
TGTGCCAGCAGCTCCTCCGGGGCCGACAATGAGCAGTTCTTC
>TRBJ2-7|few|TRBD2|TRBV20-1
CSARFPGLAAYEQYF
TGCAGTGCTAGGTTCCCGGGACTAGCCGCCTACGAGCAGTACTTC
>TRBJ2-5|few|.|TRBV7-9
CASSLELGQVEETQYF
TGTGCCAGCAGCTTAGAATTGGGGCAGGTAGAAGAGACCCAGTACTTC
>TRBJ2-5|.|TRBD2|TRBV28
CASSLGAGVQETQYF
TGTGCCAGCAGTTTGGGAGCGGGGGTCCAAGAGACCCAGTACTTC
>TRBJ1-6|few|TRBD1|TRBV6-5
CASRITGENSPLHF
TGTGCCAGCAGAATTACAGGGGAGAATTCACCCCTCCACTTT
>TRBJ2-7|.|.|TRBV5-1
CASSLVTGGYEQYF
TGCGCCAGCAGCTTGGTTACCGGGGGCTACGAGCAGTACTTC
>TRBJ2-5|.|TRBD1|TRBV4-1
CASSQVQGASYQETQYF
TGCGCCAGCAGCCAAGTGCAGGGGGCCTCTTACCAAGAGACCCAGTACTTC
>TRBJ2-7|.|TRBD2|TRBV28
CASRHQAGLALTYEQYF
TGTGCCAGCAGACACCAAGCGGGACTGGCGCTTACCTACGAGCAGTACTTC
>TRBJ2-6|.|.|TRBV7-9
CVSSPQSGANVLTF
TGTGTCAGCAGCCCGCAGTCTGGGGCCAACGTCCTGACTTTC
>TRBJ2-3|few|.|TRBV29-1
CSVDGQGNVFTDTQYF
TGCAGCGTCGACGGTCAGGGGAACGTCTTCACAGATACGCAGTATTTT
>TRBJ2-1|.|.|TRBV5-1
CASSSRRSPYNEQFF
TGCGCCAGCAGCTCCAGGAGGAGCCCCTACAATGAGCAGTTCTTC
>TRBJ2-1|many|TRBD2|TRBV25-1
CASSLPRGLAGRGDEQFF
TGTGCCAGCAGTTTACCTAGAGGACTAGCCGGGAGGGGCGATGAGCAGTTCTTC
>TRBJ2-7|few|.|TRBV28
CASTTNGEHEQYF
TGTGCCAGCACCACAAACGGTGAACACGAGCAGTACTTC
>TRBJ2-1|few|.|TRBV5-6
CASSLALLASSYNEQFF
TGTGCCAGCAGCTTGGCGTTGCTAGCGTCCTCCTACAATGAGCAGTTCTTC
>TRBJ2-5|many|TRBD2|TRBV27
CASRGGGSETQYF
TGTGCCAGCAGAGGCGGGGGATCAGAGACCCAGTACTTC
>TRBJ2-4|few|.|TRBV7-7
CASSKDSKNIQYF
TGTGCTAGCAGCAAGGACAGCAAAAACATTCAGTACTTC
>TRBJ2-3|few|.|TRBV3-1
CASSQNRNKDTQYF
TGTGCCAGCAGCCAAAACCGGAACAAGGATACGCAGTATTTT
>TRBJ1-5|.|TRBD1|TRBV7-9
CASSAGTGPSQPQHF
TGTGCCAGCAGCGCCGGGACAGGCCCCAGTCAGCCCCAGCATTTT
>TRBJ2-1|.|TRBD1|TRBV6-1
CASSKGTGDVDEQFF
TGTGCCAGCAGTAAAGGGACAGGGGATGTCGATGAGCAGTTCTTC
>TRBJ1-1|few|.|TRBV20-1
CSASPMDRSTEAFF
TGCAGTGCTAGCCCAATGGACAGATCGACCGAAGCTTTCTTT
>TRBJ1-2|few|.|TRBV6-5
CASSPQEESGYTF
TGTGCCAGCAGCCCCCAGGAAGAAAGTGGCTACACCTTC
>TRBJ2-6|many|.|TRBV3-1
CASSQERASGANVLTF
TGTGCCAGCAGCCAAGAGCGGGCCTCTGGGGCCAACGTCCTGACTTTC
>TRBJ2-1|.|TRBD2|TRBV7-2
CASSSTSGRWNEQFF
TGTGCCAGCAGCTCGACTAGCGGGAGGTGGAATGAGCAGTTCTTC
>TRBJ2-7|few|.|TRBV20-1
CSASYAEQYF
TGCAGTGCTAGTTACGCAGAGCAGTACTTC